Following are 20 T cell receptor beta chains from one sample sequenced in a study of T cell repertoires and HLA-DP antigens. These receptors' targets are unknown. Profiled with immunoSEQ multiplex PCR; TCRdb holds only in-frame clones, not every one. The sample consists of around 70,000 clones, roughly 78% of them appearing once. The source material was CD4+ T cells from PBMCs. These receptors were taken from a man between 60 and 70 years old in good health and CMV-seronegative.

J is TRBJ1-1 and V is TRBV7-8; 9 bases align to TRBD1. This CDR3 is built from 17 residues. The ends lost 5 bases at V and 0 bases at J; junction bases unmatched: 10. Per the germline V gene, CDR1 is SGHVS and CDR2 is FQNEAQ. The CDR3 DNA reads as TGTGCCAGCAGCGCCCCGGGACAGGGCGTATTGAACACTGAAGCTTTCTTT. It encodes CASSAPGQGVLNTEAFF.

This sequence joins TRBV5-1 and TRBJ2-1; maybe TRBD2 (6 bases). The V gene's germline CDR1 is SGHRS and CDR2 YFSETQ. CDR3 length: 15 residues. V lost 0 bases, J lost 5 bases, and 12 bases lay in between. This CDR3 is CASSLDSGPHNEQFF. The CDR3 nucleotides read TGCGCCAGCAGCTTGGACAGCGGGCCCCACAATGAGCAGTTCTTC. The full variable domain, its missing parts supplied by reference TRBV5-1 and TRBJ2-1, is KAGVTQTPRYLIKTRGQQVTLSCSPISGHRSVSWYQQTPGQGLQFLFEYFSETQRNKGNFPGRFSGRQFSNSRSEMNVSTLELGDSALYLCASSLDSGPHNEQFFGPGTRLTVL.

The chain is built from TRBV19 and TRBJ1-1; D is undetermined. The V end lost 6 bases, the J end lost 3 bases, and 11 bases lay between the germline ends. CDR1 LNHDA and CDR2 SQIVND come from the germline V gene (reference sequence). CDR3 size: 13 residues. CDR3 coding DNA: TGTGCCAGTAGCACCGGCCGGTACACTGAAGCTTTCTTT. It is translated as CASSTGRYTEAFF.

V gene TRBV5-1 combines with J gene TRBJ2-5; either TRBD1 or TRBD2 may supply D (6 bases each). Germline loops: CDR1 SGHRS, CDR2 YFSETQ. The CDR3 contains 15 residues. Trimming took off 5 bases at V and 3 bases at J, with 17 bases between the two ends. CDR3 region: CASRSRGHLEETQYF. CDR3 nucleotides: TGCGCCAGCAGGTCGCGGGGACACCTTGAAGAGACCCAGTACTTC. The variable domain in full, completed from reference TRBV5-1 and TRBJ2-5, reads KAGVTQTPRYLIKTRGQQVTLSCSPISGHRSVSWYQQTPGQGLQFLFEYFSETQRNKGNFPGRFSGRQFSNSRSEMNVSTLELGDSALYLCASRSRGHLEETQYFGPGTRLLVL.

DNA of the CDR3: TGTGCCAGCAGCTTAGCGGGGGGTCTAGGCTCTGGAAACACCATATATTTT. This sequence encodes CASSLAGGLGSGNTIYF. V is TRBV7-2 and J is TRBJ1-3; perhaps TRBD1 as D (5 bases). The CDR3 runs 17 residues. The V end was cut by 0 bases, the J end by 0 bases, with 12 bases between. Per the germline V gene, CDR1 is SGHTA and CDR2 is FQGNSA.

The chain joins TRBV7-2 to TRBJ2-7; D not certain. Per the germline V gene, CDR1 is SGHTA and CDR2 is FQGNSA. The V and J ends lost 1 base and 4 bases respectively, with 8 bases between them. This CDR3 is 13 amino acids long. The CDR3, as DNA: TGTGCCAGCAGCTTAGACATTTTGTACGAGCAGTACTTC. As protein: CASSLDILYEQYF.

This sequence joins TRBV19 and TRBJ1-2; D not resolved. The CDR3 consists of 14 residues. The V end was cut by 3 bases, the J end by 5 bases, with 13 bases between. Germline loops: CDR1 LNHDA, CDR2 SQIVND (reference sequence). The CDR3 nucleotides are TGTGCCAGTAGTATCGATGTCAGCTCTTATGGCTACACCTTC. Encoded protein: CASSIDVSSYGYTF.

This clone came up once. This rearrangement joins TRBV5-1 to TRBJ1-5; maybe TRBD1 (5 bases). V was clipped by 1 base and J by 4 bases, with 15 bases between them. Germline V gene data show CDR1 as SGHRS and CDR2 as YFSETQ. This CDR3 is 16 amino acids long. The CDR3, as DNA: TGCGCCAGCAGCTTGCCCGACAGCCGACTAAATCAGCCCCAGCATTTT. Amino acid sequence: CASSLPDSRLNQPQHF.

The rearrangement joins TRBV6-5 to TRBJ1-1; no firm D call. This CDR3 region has 14 residues. Germline CDR1 MNHEY, CDR2 SVGAGI. V was trimmed by 5 bases and J by 1 base, leaving 11 bases between them. CDR3 DNA: TGTGCCAGCAGTGAGCAGGTGGGGAACACTGAAGCTTTCTTT. This translates into CASSEQVGNTEAFF.

The V gene is TRBV2, the J gene TRBJ1-6, with D unclear. The V gene lost 6 bases and the J gene lost 7 bases, with 13 bases spanning the gap. This CDR3 has 14 residues. CDR1 is SNHLY, CDR2 FYNNEI, per germline. The DNA for the CDR3 is TGTGCCAGCAGGGCCACGGGGTTGAATTCACCCCTCCACTTT. Protein sequence: CASRATGLNSPLHF.

This sequence joins TRBV6-5 and TRBJ2-4, with 13 bases lining up with TRBD2. Losses at the gene ends were 0 bases for V and 6 bases for J; bases not matched to a gene: 2. Germline assignment: CDR1 MNHEY and CDR2 SVGAGI. The CDR3 totals 16 residues. The CDR3 DNA follows: TGTGCCAGCAGTTACTCGAGGACTAGCGGGGGAAACATTCAGTACTTC. Amino acids: CASSYSRTSGGNIQYF.

This clone was counted between two and nine times. The chain has TRBV11-1 and TRBJ2-7, with D unclear. The germline V gene has CDR1 SGHAT and CDR2 FQDESV (reference sequence). The ends were cut back, 3 bases at V and 3 bases at J, with 9 bases in the middle. CDR3 length equals 13 residues. This CDR3 reads CASSFDTLYEQYV. CDR3 coding DNA: TGTGCCAGCAGCTTCGACACACTCTACGAGCAGTACGTC.

CDR3 sequence (DNA): TGTGCCAGCAGGATTCGACAGGGGGCGAATCAGCCCCAGCATTTT. Its translation is CASRIRQGANQPQHF. The gene calls are TRBV28 and TRBJ1-5; 10 nucleotides align to TRBD1. V shed 6 bases, J shed 4 bases, and the junction held 6 bases outside the gene matches. This CDR3 contains 15 residues. The germline V gene has CDR1 MDHEN and CDR2 SYDVKM.

The chain has TRBV6-6 and TRBJ1-5; 7 bases match TRBD1. The J segment lost 3 bases and the V segment lost 6 bases, leaving 2 bases of the junction unmatched. CDR3 length: 13 amino acids. Germline V CDR1 and CDR2: MNHNY, SVGAGI (reference sequence). The CDR3 DNA reads as TGTGCCAGCAGAGACAGGGCCAATCAGCCCCAGCATTTT. Protein product: CASRDRANQPQHF.

This clone came up a few times. The chain has TRBV6-1 and TRBJ2-2, with TRBD2 matching 8 bases. V was pared by 4 bases and J by 6 bases, with 10 bases of the junction left unmatched. This CDR3 region has 16 residues. Germline V gives CDR1 MNHNS, CDR2 SASEGT. This CDR3 reads CASSARTSLFAGELFF. The CDR3 coding sequence is TGTGCCAGCAGTGCCCGGACTAGCCTTTTCGCCGGGGAGCTGTTTTTT.

The chain combines TRBV7-2 with TRBJ1-2, with D tentatively TRBD1 (6 bases). This CDR3 contains 15 residues. Per the germline V gene, CDR1 is SGHTA and CDR2 is FQGNSA. V lost 2 bases and J lost 3, with 13 bases in between. CDR3 DNA: TGTGCCAGCAGCTTAACCAGGGAGGGGGACTATGGCTACACCTTC. The encoded protein is CASSLTREGDYGYTF. Variable domain in full (rest from reference TRBV7-2 and TRBJ1-2): GAGVSQSPSNKVTEKGKDVELRCDPISGHTALYWYRQSLGQGLEFLIYFQGNSAPDKSGLPSDRFSAERTGGSVSTLTIQRTQQEDSAVYLCASSLTREGDYGYTFGSGTRLTVV.

This chain connects TRBV27 to TRBJ2-1; TRBD2 agrees at 8 bases. This CDR3 comprises 14 residues. V gave up 5 bases and J gave up 9 bases; unmatched junction bases: 9. CDR1 and CDR2 from the germline V gene are MNHEY and SMNVEV (reference sequence). CDR3 amino acids: CASSRAGDRAEQFF. In DNA form, the CDR3 reads TGTGCCAGCAGTCGAGCGGGAGATAGGGCTGAGCAGTTCTTC.

This clone is judged medium-sized. The V call is TRBV7-2, the J call TRBJ1-2; 8 bases are shared with TRBD1. Germline values: CDR1 SGHTA, CDR2 FQGNSA. The CDR3 loop spans 14 amino acids. The V segment lost 4 bases and the J segment 5 bases; nucleotides outside the gene matches: 6. The chain's CDR3 is CASSSQGAVYGYTF. The CDR3 nucleotides read TGTGCCAGCAGCTCTCAGGGGGCGGTGTATGGCTACACCTTC.

The genes are TRBV18 and TRBJ1-1; D ambiguous. The V end lost 3 bases, the J end lost 2 bases, and 16 bases lay between the germline ends. Germline CDR1 and CDR2: KGHSH and LQKENI. CDR3 length equals 16 residues. The CDR3 loop reads CASSPHPADQNTEAFF. CDR3 DNA sequence: TGTGCCAGCTCACCTCACCCAGCAGACCAAAACACTGAAGCTTTCTTT.

This chain connects TRBV16 to TRBJ2-1; tentative D call: TRBD2 (5 bases). Germline V gene sequence: CDR1 KGHSY, CDR2 FQNENV. Trimming took 2 bases from V and 9 from J, leaving 17 bases between them. The CDR3 contains 15 residues. The CDR3 loop is CASSQDRGKWVEQFF. DNA of the CDR3: TGTGCCAGCAGCCAAGATCGAGGGAAGTGGGTTGAGCAGTTCTTC.